The following is a T cell receptor beta chain sequence with its context. This clone was counted between two and nine times. The specificity of this receptor is unknown. Within one base of it there is no much larger clone, and no base qualities were kept. This sample stems from a study of cytomegalovirus exposure and HLA in healthy donors (dated by TCRdb to 2017 to 2019). About the full investigation: An earlier analysis of some 550 of the donors reported more than 250 Gb of sequence data and some 100 million unique TCR beta sequences from roughly 180 million T cells. Both class I and class II loci were covered by HLA typing, at four-digit resolution. Among some 400 genotyped donors of the cohort, an average of roughly 230,000 unique TCR beta nucleotide sequences was sequenced per donor, of which 15% to 20% were non-productive. An earlier analysis of some 500 of the donors applied high-throughput TCR beta sequencing to assess whether each TCR beta V gene segment acted as functional or pseudogenic. Four or five DR-DQ haplotypes were handled as single units for association and clustering, since linkage in the cohort was strong. The study used immunosequencing to profile the T cell repertoires of approximately 690 subjects and linked those repertoires to cytomegalovirus serostatus. Besides the first cohort of 666 subjects, a separate validation cohort made up of 95 to 150 different subjects was used. To study patterns of TCR occurrence, a later analysis re-analyzed previously published TCR beta repertoires from 600 to 750 donors and added high-resolution HLA genotyping. Rather than drawing on any new phenotypic data, the later analysis identified candidate immune exposures from TCR beta sequences and the way those sequences occurred across donors. A later genetic analysis used genome-wide SNP genotypes for about three fifths of the 666 donors, treating that subset as a discovery cohort. The study was designed to test whether signatures of past pathogen exposure could be identified by cataloging public T cell receptors. Donor age, sex, ethnicity and CMV serostatus were compiled together with the repertoire data. About 330 gigabases of sequencing data and 70 million to 100 million unique TCR sequences made up an early release that covered roughly 670 HLA-typed donors. The genetic ancestry cluster associated with self-reported Caucasian donors included about 84% of the 398 genotyped donors. The number of typed donors differed by locus: roughly 620-630 for A, B, C, DRB1 and DQB1; approximately 530 for DQA1; some 590 for DPA1; and 450 to 480 for DPB1. To predict cytomegalovirus infection status, the study brought together high-throughput TCR immunosequencing, statistical association of individual TCRs with disease status, and machine learning. Every discovery cohort repertoire had been produced on one sequencing platform. Beyond this particular receptor, the publication reports: Because the 87-base-pair reads could not distinguish some IMGT-functional V segments, including TRBV6-2 and TRBV6-3, those segments were excluded. A group of highly shared sequence variants was considered likely to be a technical artifact of the sequencing pipeline. It was suggested by the authors that the approach could potentially be generalized to other disease states and immunological phenotypes. Because HLA typing was unavailable for some donors at each locus, only the typed subset was used in association tests. A further reported finding was that TCR beta sequences accurately predicted the HLA-A and HLA-B alleles for most subjects in the first cohort. In a later analysis, most CMV-associated TCR beta chains were found to appear HLA-restricted, with HLA associations seemingly driven largely by CMV exposure. Several of the top co-occurrence clusters appeared to be linked to parvovirus B19, influenza, CMV and Epstein-Barr virus, according to a later analysis. V-gene and J-gene trimming of TCR beta chains was associated with a missense DCLRE1C variant in a later genetic analysis, and the association was replicated in an independent cohort. The only immune exposure information available for the cohort was CMV serostatus. The classifier was reported to diagnose cytomegalovirus status with high specificity and sensitivity in both the original cohort and the validation cohort. In the study, around 150 TCR beta chains were listed as associated with cytomegalovirus. In a later genetic analysis, fewer N-insertions in productive TCRs were reported among donors in an Asian-associated ancestry cluster than the approximately 670-donor mean. Correlated functional status among segregating V segments might be attributable to linkage disequilibrium, but an unknown experimental factor could not be ruled out. Roughly uniform sequencing depth across donors was assumed in presence/absence analyses, although this assumption may not hold. In a later analysis, 16,951 TCR beta sequences were associated with specific HLA alleles at a false discovery rate of 0.05. Compared with equally common non-associated chains, HLA-associated TCR beta chains in a later analysis were more clonally expanded and had lower generation probabilities. Strong co-occurrence of HLA alleles, especially DR and DQ, made assigning TCR associations to individual alleles difficult. While some public TCRs were present in many individuals, most TCR sequences turned up only very rarely across donors. Because counts were too low, about 15 rarely observed V segments, including chromosome 9 orphons, were left out of the earlier analysis of 500 to 650 of the donors. This cohort had only TCR beta chains sequenced, and the lack of alpha or paired-chain data limited which features could be detected. In vitro tests confirmed that a few of the cytomegalovirus-associated TCR beta chains recognize cytomegalovirus antigens. In a later analysis, the rate of TCR association differed among HLA loci, with DRB1 alleles having the most associated TCRs and HLA-C alleles having the fewest. Broadly in line with IMGT annotations, most TCR beta V segments showed up in productive rearrangements about 90% or about 30% of the time in an earlier analysis of about 500 of the donors.

V has 3 bases trimmed and J has 3 bases trimmed; junction bases matching no gene number 2. The cysteine opens and the phenylalanine closes a CDR3 of 14 amino acids. Only the CDR3 DNA is retained, 42 bases long and in frame from the first base. CDR1 is given as SGHRS and CDR2 as YFSETQ, both from the germline V gene. The cohort consisted of 600 or so healthy bone marrow donors. All cohort members were sampled while nominally healthy, although unrecorded immune exposures were likely present. The donor tested CMV seropositive and was one of the 289 seropositive cohort members. Each donor provided a peripheral blood sample, and peripheral blood mononuclear cells were used for TCR beta sequencing. The Qiagen DNeasy Blood Extraction Kit was used to extract genomic DNA from the blood cell samples. The library came from the immunoSEQ multiplex PCR assay. For the multiplex PCR, a mixture combining 60 forward primers for TCR Vbeta segments and 13 reverse primers for TCR Jbeta segments was used. The CDR3 region of rearranged TCR beta genes was amplified from genomic DNA with a multiplex PCR assay. The Illumina HiSeq System was used to sequence the amplified TCR beta libraries as 87-base-pair reads. Per the authors' processing: In a later analysis, tens of millions of unique TCR beta chains were counted across the roughly 610 repertoires, and approximately 11 million of these chains were shared by at least two donors. Raw reads were error-corrected and collapsed into unique sequences by a nearest-neighbor algorithm in which closely related sequences were merged to remove PCR and sequencing errors. Alignment of CDR3 sequences to IMGT reference sequences was used to assign V, D and J gene segments. For a sequence to be retained, a match of at least six nucleotides was required to both a V gene segment and a J gene segment. A rearrangement counted as productive if the CDR3 had no stop codons and remained in frame with V and J, and every other rearrangement counted as non-productive. Following IMGT convention, CDR3 was defined as the stretch from the second conserved V-encoded cysteine to the conserved J-encoded phenylalanine. Sequences without an unambiguous match to a single V gene segment were excluded from the earlier analysis of several hundred of the donors. In an earlier analysis of 500 to 750 of the donors, V segments were called functional above 56.7% productive rearrangements and were called segregating when the between-donor standard deviation exceeded 5%. A statistical classification framework was developed to diagnose cytomegalovirus status using the catalog of TCR beta chain sequences. A later analysis assigned V and J genes by comparing TCR nucleotide sequences with IMGT/GENE-DB human TR gene sequences. A later analysis assigned CDR3 sequences and most-parsimonious VDJ recombination scenarios with the TCRdist pipeline. In a later analysis, each TCR beta chain was defined by its CDR3 amino acid sequence together with its V-gene family, and reads lacking a unique V-gene family were excluded. To address suspected cross-contamination and a sequencing artifact, a later analysis removed several hundred highly shared, low-generation-probability nucleotide sequences. A later analysis calculated a clonal expansion index for each public chain from normalized within-repertoire ranks of inferred template counts. Generation probabilities in a later analysis came from a VDJ recombination model fitted to out-of-frame rearrangements, and those results were checked against IGoR. A later analysis scored TCR-TCR, TCR-HLA and TCR-CMV co-occurrence with hypergeometric tests, applying a repertoire-size bias correction to TCR pairs. To estimate false discovery rates, a later analysis permuted the HLA or CMV assignments 20 times. A later analysis grouped co-occurring TCRs with DBSCAN, adding TCRdist sequence similarity when clustering within HLA-allele-positive subsets. Repertoires with fewer than 30,000 or more than 120,000 public chains were left out of co-occurrence clustering, as were four to six repertoires with anomalous nucleotide sharing. In its TCRdb copy, this immuneACCESS table keeps in-frame sequences only and misses some clones. Where compared with another copy, unresolved V genes explain less than half of these, and the others have no known cause. V, J and clone size were drawn from that table, and D and trimming were deduced from the DNA. The sample data list more than 85,000 clones, and 9.5% to 15% of these were observed just once. The ten largest clones take up about a sixth of the sample.

The sequence came from a man aged 35-49 years in good health and CMV-seropositive. This chain is built from TRBV5-1 and TRBJ1-1; 10 central nucleotides agree with TRBD1. Sequenced: PBMCs. The CDR3 region: CASSWTGGDTEAFF. The sequenced DNA is TGCGCCAGCAGCTGGACAGGGGGGGACACTGAAGCTTTCTTT.